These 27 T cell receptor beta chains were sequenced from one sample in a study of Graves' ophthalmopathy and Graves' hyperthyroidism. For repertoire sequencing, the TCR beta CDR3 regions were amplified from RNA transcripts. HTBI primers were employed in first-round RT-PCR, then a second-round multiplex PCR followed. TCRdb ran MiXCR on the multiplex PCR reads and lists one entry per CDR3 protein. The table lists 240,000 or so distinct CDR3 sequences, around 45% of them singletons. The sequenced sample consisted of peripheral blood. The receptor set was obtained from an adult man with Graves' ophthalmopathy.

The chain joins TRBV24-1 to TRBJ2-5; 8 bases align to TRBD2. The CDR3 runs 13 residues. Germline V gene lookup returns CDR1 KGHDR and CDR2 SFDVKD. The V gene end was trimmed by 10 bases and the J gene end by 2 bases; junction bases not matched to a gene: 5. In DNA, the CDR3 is TGTGCCACAAGAACTAGCGGACAAGAGACCCAGTACTTC. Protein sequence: CATRTSGQETQYF.

This CDR3 reads CASSPGPLRGSGNTIYF. The CDR3 DNA reads TGCGCCAGCAGCCCCGGGCCCCTCAGGGGCTCTGGAAACACCATATATTTT. The gene calls are TRBV4-1 and TRBJ1-3; perhaps TRBD1 as D (6 bases). The germline gives CDR1 MGHRA, CDR2 YSYEKL. The CDR3 contains 17 residues. V lost 4 bases and J lost 0, with 16 bases in between.

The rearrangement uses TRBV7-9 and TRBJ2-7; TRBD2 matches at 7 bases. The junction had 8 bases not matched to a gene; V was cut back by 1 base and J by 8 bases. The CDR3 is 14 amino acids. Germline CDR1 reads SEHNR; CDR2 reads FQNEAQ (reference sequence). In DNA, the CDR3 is TGTGCCAGCAGCTTAGGGGACTACCTCCACCAGCAGTACTTC. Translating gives CASSLGDYLHQQYF.

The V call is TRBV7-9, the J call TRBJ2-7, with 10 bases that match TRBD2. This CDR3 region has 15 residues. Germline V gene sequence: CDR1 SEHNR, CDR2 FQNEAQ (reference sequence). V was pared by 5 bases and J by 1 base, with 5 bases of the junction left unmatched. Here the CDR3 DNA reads TGTGCCAGCAGCCAAGGGACTAGCGCGTCCTACGAGCAGTACTTC. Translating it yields CASSQGTSASYEQYF.

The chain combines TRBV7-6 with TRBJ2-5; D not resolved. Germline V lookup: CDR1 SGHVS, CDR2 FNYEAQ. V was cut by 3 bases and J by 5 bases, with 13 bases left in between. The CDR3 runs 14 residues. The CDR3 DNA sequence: TGTGCCAGCAGCTTTAGTGGAAGGGTGGAGACCCAGTACTTC. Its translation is CASSFSGRVETQYF.

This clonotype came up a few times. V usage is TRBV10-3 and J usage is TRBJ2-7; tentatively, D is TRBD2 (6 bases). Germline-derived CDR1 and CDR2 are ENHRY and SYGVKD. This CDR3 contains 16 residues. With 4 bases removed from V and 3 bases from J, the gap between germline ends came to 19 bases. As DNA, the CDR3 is TGTGCCATCAGTGCATTTCGTGACGGGAGAGGCTACGAGCAGTACTTC. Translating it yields CAISAFRDGRGYEQYF.

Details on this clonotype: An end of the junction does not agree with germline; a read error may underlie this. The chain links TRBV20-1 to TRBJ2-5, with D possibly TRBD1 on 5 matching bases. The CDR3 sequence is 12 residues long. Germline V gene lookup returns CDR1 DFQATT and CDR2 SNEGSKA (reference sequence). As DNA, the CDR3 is TGCAGTGCTAGCCAGGGCCAAAAGACCCAGTACTTC. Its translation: CSASQGQKTQYF.

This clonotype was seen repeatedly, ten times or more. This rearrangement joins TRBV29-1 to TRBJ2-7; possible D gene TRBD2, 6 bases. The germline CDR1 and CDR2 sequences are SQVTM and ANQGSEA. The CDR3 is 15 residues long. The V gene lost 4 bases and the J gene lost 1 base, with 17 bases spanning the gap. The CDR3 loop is CSVVVRGILSYEQYF. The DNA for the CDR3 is TGCAGCGTTGTTGTTCGCGGGATACTTTCCTACGAGCAGTACTTC.

CDR3 coding DNA: TGTGCCATCAGTGACCCCAGGACTAGCGGGGGGTCGTACCAAGAGACCCAGTACTTC. Translated: CAISDPRTSGGSYQETQYF. The rearrangement uses TRBV10-3 and TRBJ2-5, with 14 bases fitting TRBD2. The junction had 9 bases not matched to a gene; V was cut back by 3 bases and J by 0 bases. The CDR3 runs 19 residues. CDR1 and CDR2 from the germline V gene are ENHRY and SYGVKD.

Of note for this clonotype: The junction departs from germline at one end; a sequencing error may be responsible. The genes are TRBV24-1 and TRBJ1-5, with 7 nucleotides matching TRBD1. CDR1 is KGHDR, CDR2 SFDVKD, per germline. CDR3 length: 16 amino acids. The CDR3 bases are TGTGCCAGCAGTTACCAGGGGGTTCGGAGCAATCAGCCCCAGCATTTT. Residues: CASSYQGVRSNQPQHF.

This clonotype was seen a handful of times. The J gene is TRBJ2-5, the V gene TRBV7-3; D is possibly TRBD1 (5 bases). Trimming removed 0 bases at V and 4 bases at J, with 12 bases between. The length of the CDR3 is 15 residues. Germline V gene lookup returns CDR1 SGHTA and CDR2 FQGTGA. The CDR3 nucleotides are TGTGCCAGCAGCTTAACGTTGGGGCTCGGAGAGACCCAGTACTTC. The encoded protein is CASSLTLGLGETQYF.

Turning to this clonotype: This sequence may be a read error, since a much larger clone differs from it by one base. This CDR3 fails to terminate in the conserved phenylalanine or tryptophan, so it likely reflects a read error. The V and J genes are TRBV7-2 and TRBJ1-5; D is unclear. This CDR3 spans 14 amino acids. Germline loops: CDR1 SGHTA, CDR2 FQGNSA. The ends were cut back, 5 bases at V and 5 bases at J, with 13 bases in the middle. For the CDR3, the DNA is TGTGCCAGCAGCAAGGCCTCAGCGGATCAGCCCCAGCATCTT. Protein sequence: CASSKASADQPQHL.

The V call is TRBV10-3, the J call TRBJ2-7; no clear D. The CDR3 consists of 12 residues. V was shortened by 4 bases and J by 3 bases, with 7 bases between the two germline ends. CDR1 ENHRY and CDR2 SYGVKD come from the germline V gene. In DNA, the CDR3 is TGTGCCATCAGTGGATTCAACTACGAGCAGTACTTC. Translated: CAISGFNYEQYF.

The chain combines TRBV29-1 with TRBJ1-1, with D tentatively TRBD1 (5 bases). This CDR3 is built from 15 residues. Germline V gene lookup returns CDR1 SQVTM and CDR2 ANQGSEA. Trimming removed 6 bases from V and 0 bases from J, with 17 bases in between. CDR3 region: CSVEPNRPMNTEAFF. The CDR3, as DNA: TGCAGCGTCGAGCCGAACAGGCCGATGAACACTGAAGCTTTCTTT.

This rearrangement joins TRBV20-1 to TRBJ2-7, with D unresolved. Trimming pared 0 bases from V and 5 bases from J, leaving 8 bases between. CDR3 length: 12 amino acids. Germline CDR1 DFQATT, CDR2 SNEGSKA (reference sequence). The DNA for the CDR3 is TGCAGTGCTAGAGACGTTTTGGACGAGCAGTACTTC. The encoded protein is CSARDVLDEQYF.

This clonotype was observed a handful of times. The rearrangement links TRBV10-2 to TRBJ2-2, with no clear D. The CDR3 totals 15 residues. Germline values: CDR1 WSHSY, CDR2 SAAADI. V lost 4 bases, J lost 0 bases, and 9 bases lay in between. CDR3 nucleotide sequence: TGCGCCAGCAGTGGTCCAGAATCGAACACCGGGGAGCTGTTTTTT. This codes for CASSGPESNTGELFF.

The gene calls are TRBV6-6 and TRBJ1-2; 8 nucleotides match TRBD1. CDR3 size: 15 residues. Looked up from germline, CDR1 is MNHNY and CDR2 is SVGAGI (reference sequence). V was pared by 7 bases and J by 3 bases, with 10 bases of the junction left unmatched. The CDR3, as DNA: TGTGCCAGCACCGTGACAGGGGTAGGGTACTATGGCTACACCTTC. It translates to CASTVTGVGYYGYTF.

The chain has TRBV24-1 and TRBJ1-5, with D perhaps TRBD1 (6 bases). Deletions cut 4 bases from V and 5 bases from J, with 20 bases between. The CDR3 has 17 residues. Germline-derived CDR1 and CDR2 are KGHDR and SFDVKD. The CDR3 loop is CATSDPRDKGTDQPQHF. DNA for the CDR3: TGTGCCACCAGTGACCCTAGGGACAAGGGAACCGATCAGCCCCAGCATTTT.

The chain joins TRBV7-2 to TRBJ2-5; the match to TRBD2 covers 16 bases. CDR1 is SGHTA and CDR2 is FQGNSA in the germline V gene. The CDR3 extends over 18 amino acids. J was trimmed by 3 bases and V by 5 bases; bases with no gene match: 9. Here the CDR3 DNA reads TGTGCCAGCAGCCCGACCCCCGGGACTAGCGGGGGGGAAGAGACCCAGTACTTC. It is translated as CASSPTPGTSGGEETQYF.

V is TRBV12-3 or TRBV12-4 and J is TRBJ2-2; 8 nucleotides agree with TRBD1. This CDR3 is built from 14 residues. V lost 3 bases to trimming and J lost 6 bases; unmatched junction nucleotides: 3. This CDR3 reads CASSLDRESGELFF. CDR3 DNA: TGTGCCAGCAGTTTGGACAGGGAGTCCGGGGAGCTGTTTTTT.

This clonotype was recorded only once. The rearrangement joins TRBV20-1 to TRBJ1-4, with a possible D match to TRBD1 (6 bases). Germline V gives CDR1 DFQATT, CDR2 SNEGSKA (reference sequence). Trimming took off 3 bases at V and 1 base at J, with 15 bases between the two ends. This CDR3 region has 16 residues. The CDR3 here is CSASAEGGVTNEKLFF. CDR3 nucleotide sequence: TGCAGTGCTAGTGCTGAGGGGGGGGTAACTAATGAAAAACTGTTTTTT.

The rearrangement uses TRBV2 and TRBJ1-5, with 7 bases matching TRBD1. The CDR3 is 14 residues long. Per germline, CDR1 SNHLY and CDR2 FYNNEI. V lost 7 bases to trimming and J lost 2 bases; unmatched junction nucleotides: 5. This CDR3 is CASIGTGGNQPQHF. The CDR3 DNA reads TGTGCCAGCATAGGAACAGGGGGCAATCAGCCCCAGCATTTT.

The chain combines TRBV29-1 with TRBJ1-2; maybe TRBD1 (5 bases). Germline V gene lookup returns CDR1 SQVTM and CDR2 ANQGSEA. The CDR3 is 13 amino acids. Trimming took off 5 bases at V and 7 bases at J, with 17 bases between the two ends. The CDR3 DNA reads TGCAGCGTTTCCCCCGGGACGGAGTGTGGCTACACCTTC. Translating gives CSVSPGTECGYTF.

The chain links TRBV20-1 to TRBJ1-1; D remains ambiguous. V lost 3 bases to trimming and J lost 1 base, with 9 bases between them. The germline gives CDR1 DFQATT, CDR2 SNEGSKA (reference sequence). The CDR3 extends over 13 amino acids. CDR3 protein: CSASTERNTEAFF. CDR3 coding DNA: TGCAGTGCTAGTACAGAGAGGAACACTGAAGCTTTCTTT.

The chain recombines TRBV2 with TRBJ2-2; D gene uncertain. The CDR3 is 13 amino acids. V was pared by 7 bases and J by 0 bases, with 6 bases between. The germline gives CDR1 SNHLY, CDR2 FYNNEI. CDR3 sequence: CASTTSNTGELFF. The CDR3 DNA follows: TGTGCCAGCACTACATCGAACACCGGGGAGCTGTTTTTT.

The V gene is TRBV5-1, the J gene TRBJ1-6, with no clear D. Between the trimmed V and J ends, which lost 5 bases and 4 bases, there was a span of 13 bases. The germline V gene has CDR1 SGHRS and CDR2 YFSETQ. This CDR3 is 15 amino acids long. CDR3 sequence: CASSMGGQYNSPLHF. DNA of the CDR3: TGCGCCAGCAGTATGGGAGGGCAGTATAATTCACCCCTCCACTTT.

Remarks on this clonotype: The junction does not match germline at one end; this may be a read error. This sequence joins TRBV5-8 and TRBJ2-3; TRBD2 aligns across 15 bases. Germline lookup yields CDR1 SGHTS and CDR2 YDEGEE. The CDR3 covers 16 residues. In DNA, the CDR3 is TGCGCCAGCAGCTCGGGACTAGCGGGAGGAGGAGATACGCAGTATTTT. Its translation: CASSSGLAGGGDTQYF.